A single T cell receptor beta chain is shown here with its context. There is no known antigen for this receptor. Base-call qualities are not available, and no considerably larger clone is one nucleotide away. In the germline V gene, CDR1 corresponds to SNHLY and CDR2 to FYNNEI. The cysteine opens and the phenylalanine closes a CDR3 of 13 amino acids. CDR3 DNA only is kept here, 39 bases in frame from base 1. V lost 6 bases and J lost 4 bases, and the count of bases not matched to a germline gene is 1. These data belong to a study of T cell changes during pregnancy in multiple sclerosis (dated by TCRdb to between 2018 and 2021). Background on the whole study: The study examined how the T cell repertoire changed over the course of pregnancy in women with multiple sclerosis.

Library creation used the immunoSEQ multiplex PCR assay. TCRdb's version of the immuneACCESS table is confined to in-frame rearrangements and falls short of the full clone set. An unresolved V gene accounts for under half of the shortfall where checked; the remainder is of unknown origin. Present in this sample are about 92,000 clones, around 92% of which were seen just once. Of the sample, about 2.4% is held by the ten largest clones. The TCR comes from a female donor with multiple sclerosis, enrolled in a pregnancy study. The chain links TRBV2 with TRBJ1-5, with 9 central nucleotides matching TRBD1. Sequences were derived from peripheral blood, sampled in the first trimester of pregnancy. In nucleotide form, the sequence is TGTGCCAGCAGGGACAGGGGTAATCAGCCCCAGCATTTT. Translated, it gives CASRDRGNQPQHF.